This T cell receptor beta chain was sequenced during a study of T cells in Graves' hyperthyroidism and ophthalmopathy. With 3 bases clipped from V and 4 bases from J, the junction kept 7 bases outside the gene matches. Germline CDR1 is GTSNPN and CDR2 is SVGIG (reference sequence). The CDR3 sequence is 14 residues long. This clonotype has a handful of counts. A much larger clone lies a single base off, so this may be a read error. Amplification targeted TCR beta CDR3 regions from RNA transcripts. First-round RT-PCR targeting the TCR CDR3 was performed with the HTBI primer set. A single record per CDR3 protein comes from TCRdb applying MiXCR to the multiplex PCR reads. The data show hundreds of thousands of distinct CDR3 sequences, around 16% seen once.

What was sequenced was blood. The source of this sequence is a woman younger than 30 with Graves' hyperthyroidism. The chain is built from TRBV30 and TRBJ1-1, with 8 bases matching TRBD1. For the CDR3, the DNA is TGTGCCTGGAGATCGGGACAGGCTAGCACTGAAGCTTTCTTT. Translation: CAWRSGQASTEAFF.